The clone carrying this TCR beta chain appeared a few times. The antigen is unknown. This specimen belongs to a study of cytotoxic CD8 clonotypes in ibrutinib-treated CLL. Germline CDR1 SGHTA, CDR2 FQGNSA. With V trimmed by 2 bases and J by 9 bases, 7 bases remained unmatched. The CDR3 runs to 16 residues. Depth targeted 1 in 200,000 to 1 in 1 million T cells, averaging roughly 9.3x coverage per clonotype. The repertoire was sequenced with immunoSEQ multiplex PCR; TCRdb's copy has only in-frame clones and lacks some. The table has some 160,000 clones, roughly 77% seen once; the top ten hold approximately 2%. General study findings and limits: At the start, clonality exceeded age-matched healthy donors and followed circulating CD8+ T-cell counts.

This clonotype originated in a human donor with chronic lymphocytic leukemia. The sequencing here drew on PBMCs, taken after 12 months of ibrutinib treatment. This chain uses TRBV7-2 with TRBJ2-2; 12 nucleotides align to TRBD2. This CDR3 reads CASSLLTSGSKRELFF. CDR3 DNA: TGTGCCAGCAGCTTACTGACTAGCGGGAGTAAGAGGGAGCTGTTTTTT.